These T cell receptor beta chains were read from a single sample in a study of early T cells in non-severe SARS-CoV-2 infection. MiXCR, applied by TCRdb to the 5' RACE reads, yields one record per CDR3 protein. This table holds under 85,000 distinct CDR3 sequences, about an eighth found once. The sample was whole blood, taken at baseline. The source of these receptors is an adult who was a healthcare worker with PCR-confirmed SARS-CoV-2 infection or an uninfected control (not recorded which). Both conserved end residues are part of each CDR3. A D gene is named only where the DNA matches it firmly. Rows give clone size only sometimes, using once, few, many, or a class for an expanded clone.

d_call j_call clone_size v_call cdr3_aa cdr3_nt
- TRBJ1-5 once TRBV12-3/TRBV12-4 CAGSFEGLRVHF TGTGCCGGCAGTTTTGAGGGCCTTCGGGTGCATTTT
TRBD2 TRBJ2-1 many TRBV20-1 CSATTSGGPNEQFF TGCAGTGCAACGACTAGCGGGGGACCCAATGAGCAGTTCTTC
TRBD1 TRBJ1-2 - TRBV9 CASSPRTGAGGYTF TGTGCCAGCAGCCCCCGGACAGGGGCGGGAGGCTACACCTTC
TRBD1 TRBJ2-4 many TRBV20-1 CSARSRQGVEYIQYF TGCAGTGCTAGATCCCGACAGGGGGTTGAATACATTCAGTACTTC
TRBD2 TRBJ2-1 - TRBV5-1 CASRRSRLADEQFF TGCGCCAGCAGGCGGAGCCGACTAGCGGATGAGCAGTTCTTC
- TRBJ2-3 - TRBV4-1 CASSQDGTDTQYF TGCGCCAGCAGCCAAGATGGGACAGATACGCAGTATTTT
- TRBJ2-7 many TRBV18 CASSPVESYEQYF TGTGCCAGCTCACCGGTTGAGTCCTACGAGCAGTACTTC
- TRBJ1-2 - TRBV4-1 CASSFSSGYSSGYTF TGCGCCAGCAGCTTCTCGTCAGGGTATTCGAGTGGCTACACCTTC
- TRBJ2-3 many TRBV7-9 CASSLSAAGTDTQYF TGTGCCAGCAGCTTATCTGCCGCTGGGACAGATACGCAGTATTTT
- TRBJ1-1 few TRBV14 CASSQDLNVGTEAFF TGTGCCAGCAGCCAAGATCTGAATGTGGGCACTGAAGCTTTCTTT
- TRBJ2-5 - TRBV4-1 CASSQGERETQYF TGCGCCAGCAGCCAAGGGGAACGGGAGACCCAGTACTTC
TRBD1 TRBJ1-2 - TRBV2 CASSPQGDAYGYTF TGTGCCAGCAGTCCTCAGGGGGATGCCTATGGCTACACCTTC
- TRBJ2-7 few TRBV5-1 CASRLANYEQYF TGCGCCAGCAGGCTAGCGAATTACGAGCAGTACTTC
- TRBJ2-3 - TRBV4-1 CASSRVLTDTQYF TGCGCCAGCAGTCGAGTCCTGACAGATACGCAGTATTTT
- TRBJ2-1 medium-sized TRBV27 CASSAGSPRPYNEQFF TGTGCCAGCAGCGCCGGGAGCCCCCGCCCCTACAATGAGCAGTTCTTC
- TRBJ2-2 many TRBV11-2 CASSQGRATGELFF TGTGCCAGCAGCCAAGGCAGGGCTACCGGGGAGCTGTTTTTT
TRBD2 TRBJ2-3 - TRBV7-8 CASSPGLAGGADTQYF TGTGCCAGCAGCCCGGGACTAGCGGGAGGTGCGGATACGCAGTATTTT
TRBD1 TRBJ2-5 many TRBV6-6 CASSLGQMNVLETQYF TGTGCCAGCAGCCTGGGACAGATGAACGTCTTGGAGACCCAGTACTTC
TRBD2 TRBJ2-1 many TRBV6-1 CASSDWLAGYNEQFF TGTGCCAGCAGTGACTGGCTAGCGGGGTACAATGAGCAGTTCTTC
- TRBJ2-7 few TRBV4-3 CASSQDRTGFYEQYF TGCGCCAGCAGCCAAGATAGGACCGGGTTCTACGAGCAGTACTTC
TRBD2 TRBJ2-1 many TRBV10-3 CAISPKSGGAVEQFF TGTGCCATCAGTCCTAAGAGCGGGGGGGCCGTTGAGCAGTTCTTC
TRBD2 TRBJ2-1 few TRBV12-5 CASGLSGSRYEQFF TGTGCTAGTGGTTTGAGCGGGAGTCGTTATGAGCAGTTCTTC
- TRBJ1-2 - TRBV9 CASTTTVNYGYSF TGTGCCAGCACCACGACGGTTAACTATGGCTACTCCTTC
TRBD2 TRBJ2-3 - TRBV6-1 CASSISGKFTDTQYF TGTGCCAGCAGTATAAGCGGGAAATTCACAGATACGCAGTATTTT
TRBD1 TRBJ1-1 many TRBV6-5 CASTRTPGGMKTEAFF TGTGCCAGCACCCGAACTCCAGGGGGGATGAAAACTGAAGCTTTCTTT
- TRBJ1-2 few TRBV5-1 CASSLYGANYGYTF TGCGCCAGCAGCTTATATGGAGCTAACTATGGCTACACCTTC
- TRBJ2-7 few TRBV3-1 CASSQEPGKPYEQYF TGTGCCAGCAGCCAAGAACCCGGGAAACCCTACGAGCAGTACTTC